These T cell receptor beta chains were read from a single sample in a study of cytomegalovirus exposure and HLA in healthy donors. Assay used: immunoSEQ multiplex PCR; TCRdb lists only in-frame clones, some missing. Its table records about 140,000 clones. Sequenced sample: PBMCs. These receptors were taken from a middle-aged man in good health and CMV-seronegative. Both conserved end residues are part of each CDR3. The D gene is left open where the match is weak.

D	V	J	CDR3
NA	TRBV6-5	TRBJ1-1	CASSLTGLTEAFF
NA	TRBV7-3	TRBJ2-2	CASSSQGFGELFF
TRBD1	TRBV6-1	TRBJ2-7	CASSGMTGKGYEQYF
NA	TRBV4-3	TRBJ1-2	CASSQDWASPNGYTF
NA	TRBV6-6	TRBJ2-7	CAISGGSKDEQYF
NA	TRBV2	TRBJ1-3	CASSPEQVVNTIYF
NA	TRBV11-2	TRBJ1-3	CASSLDAGNSGNTIYF
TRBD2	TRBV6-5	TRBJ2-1	CASSYRGLAKNEQFF
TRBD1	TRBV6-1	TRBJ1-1	CASSEQNRGWGTEAFF
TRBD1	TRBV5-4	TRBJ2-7	CASSPLRQGSTYEQYF
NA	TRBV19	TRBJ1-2	CASSRAPKYGYTF
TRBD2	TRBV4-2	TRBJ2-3	CASRKRSGDTDTQYF
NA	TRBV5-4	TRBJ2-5	CASSLGGGGAKETQYF
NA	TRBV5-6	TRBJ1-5	CASSLSGLNSNQPQHF
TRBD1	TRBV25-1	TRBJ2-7	CASSGDRGYEQYF
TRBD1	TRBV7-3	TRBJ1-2	CASSARQGYGYTF
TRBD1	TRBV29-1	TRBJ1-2	CSVEALRTGVIYGYTF